The source of this TCR beta chain is a study of cytomegalovirus exposure and HLA in healthy donors. The PCR was carried out with 60 Vbeta primers and 13 Jbeta primers. Clones were read by immunoSEQ multiplex PCR, and TCRdb kept only the in-frame ones, dropping some. The sample lists roughly 150,000 clones, roughly 80% occurring once. Notes on the study in general: Later work found that TCR association rates differed between HLA loci; DRB1 had the most and HLA-C the fewest. Sequencing depth roughly uniform across donors was assumed in presence/absence analyses. Another analysis was done later, and it associated around 15,000 TCR beta sequences with HLA alleles at 0.05 false discovery rate. High specificity and sensitivity for cytomegalovirus status were reported for the classifier.

The CDR3 totals 15 residues. Trimming removed 4 bases from V and 1 base from J; junction bases left unmatched: 6. Germline V gives CDR1 MNHEY, CDR2 SMNVEV (reference sequence). Comment on this clone: Its antigen is still unknown.

The rearrangement links TRBV27 to TRBJ2-5; the match to TRBD2 covers 7 bases. The source of this sequence is a young man in good health and CMV-seropositive. Material: PBMCs. CDR3 loop: CASSSPGRAQETQYF. The CDR3 bases are TGTGCCAGCAGTTCCCCGGGGAGGGCCCAAGAGACCCAGTACTTC.